This T cell receptor beta chain is drawn from a study of T cells in Graves' hyperthyroidism and ophthalmopathy. In patients aged 18 to 65, hyperthyroidism was newly diagnosed, with duration under 2 months. Study conclusions and caveats: Ophthalmopathy stood apart from stable hyperthyroidism in a 13 V-J model. Most clonotypes expanded in the thyroid (above 0.001) were also present in blood. Ophthalmopathy prediction by the model preceded onset by a median 6.5 months.

The table lists this clonotype with a few counts. Its antigen is still unknown. Trimming left V 2 bases short and J 0 bases short, with 14 bases between. The CDR3 has 16 amino acids. Per the germline V gene, CDR1 is MNHEY and CDR2 is SVGAGI. Researchers amplified the TCR beta CDR3 regions from RNA transcripts. When the TCR CDR3 underwent first-round RT-PCR, the HTBI primer set was used. TCRdb itself ran the multiplex PCR reads through MiXCR, one entry per CDR3 protein. The repertoire holds approximately 710,000 distinct CDR3 sequences, with around 15% as singletons. This chain joins TRBV6-5 and TRBJ2-7; no definite D call. The sequenced sample consisted of blood. This receptor was taken from a man between 50 and 59 years old with Graves' hyperthyroidism. The CDR3 nucleotides are TGTGCCAGCAGTTACCCCCCGACTGAATACTCCTACGAGCAGTACTTC. Translating it yields CASSYPPTEYSYEQYF.